The text below deals with one T cell receptor beta chain. Its antigen is still unknown. The sample comes from a study of cytotoxic CD8 clonotypes in ibrutinib-treated CLL. Study in general: The study included under twelve relapsed/refractory and roughly 15 treatment-naive patients; roughly 17 had IGHV unmutated disease.

General observations from the study: Clonality increased at ibrutinib response, then returned toward baseline at progression.

Deletions cut 7 bases from V and 0 bases from J, with 9 bases between. The germline gives CDR1 SNHLY, CDR2 FYNNEI. CDR3 length equals 14 residues. Cryopreserved PBMCs supplied around 1.8 micrograms of genomic DNA for TCR beta libraries. T cells were sequenced at a targeted depth of 1 in 200,000 to 1 in 1 million. Clones were sequenced by immunoSEQ multiplex PCR, and TCRdb holds only the in-frame ones, with some missing. The profile shows about 40,000 clones, around 70% of them singletons. This clonotype originated in a human donor with chronic lymphocytic leukemia. This chain joins TRBV2 and TRBJ1-4; no definite D call. This material consisted of PBMCs, taken at disease progression, from a patient treated with ibrutinib. The CDR3 bases are TGTGCCAGCACCCAGTCAACAACTAATGAAAAACTGTTTTTT. Translation: CASTQSTTNEKLFF.